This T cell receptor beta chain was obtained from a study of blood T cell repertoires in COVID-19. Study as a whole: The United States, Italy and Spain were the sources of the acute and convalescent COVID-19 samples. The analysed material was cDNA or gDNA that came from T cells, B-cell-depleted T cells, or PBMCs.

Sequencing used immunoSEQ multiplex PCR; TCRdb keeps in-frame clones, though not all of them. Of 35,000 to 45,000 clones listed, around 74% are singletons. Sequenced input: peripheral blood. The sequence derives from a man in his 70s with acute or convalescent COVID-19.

CDR3 nucleotides: TGCGCCAGCAGCTTTGAGGCAGCCATTAACTATGGCTACACCTTC. It specifies CASSFEAAINYGYTF. The J gene is TRBJ1-2, the V gene TRBV5-1; no firm D call. Per germline, CDR1 SGHRS and CDR2 YFSETQ. Between the trimmed V and J ends, which lost 2 bases and 1 base, there was a span of 12 bases. The CDR3 extends over 15 amino acids.